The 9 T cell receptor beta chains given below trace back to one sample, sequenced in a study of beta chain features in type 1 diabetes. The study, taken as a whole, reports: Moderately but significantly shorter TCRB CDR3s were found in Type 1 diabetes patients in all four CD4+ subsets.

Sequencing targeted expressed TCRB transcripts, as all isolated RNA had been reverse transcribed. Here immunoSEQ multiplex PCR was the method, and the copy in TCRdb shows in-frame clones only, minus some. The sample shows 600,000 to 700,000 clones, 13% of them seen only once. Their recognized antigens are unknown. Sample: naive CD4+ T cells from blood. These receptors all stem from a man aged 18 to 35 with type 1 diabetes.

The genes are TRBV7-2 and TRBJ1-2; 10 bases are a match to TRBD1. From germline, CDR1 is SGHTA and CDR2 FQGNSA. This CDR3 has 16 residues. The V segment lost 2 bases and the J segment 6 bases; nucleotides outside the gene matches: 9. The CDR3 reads CASSLKQTGTGDGYTF. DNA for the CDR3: TGTGCCAGCAGCTTAAAGCAGACCGGGACAGGGGATGGCTACACCTTC.

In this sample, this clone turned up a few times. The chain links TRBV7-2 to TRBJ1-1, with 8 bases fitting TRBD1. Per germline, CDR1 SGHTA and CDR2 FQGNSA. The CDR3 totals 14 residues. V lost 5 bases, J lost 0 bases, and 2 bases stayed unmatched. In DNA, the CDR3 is TGTGCCAGCAGCGCAGGGGGCGTGAACACTGAAGCTTTCTTT. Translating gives CASSAGGVNTEAFF.

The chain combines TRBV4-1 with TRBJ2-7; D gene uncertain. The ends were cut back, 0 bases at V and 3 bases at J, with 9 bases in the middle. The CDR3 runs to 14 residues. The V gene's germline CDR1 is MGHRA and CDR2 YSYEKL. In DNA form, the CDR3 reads TGCGCCAGCAGCCAAGAACTCTCCAGCTACGAGCAGTACTTC. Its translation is CASSQELSSYEQYF.

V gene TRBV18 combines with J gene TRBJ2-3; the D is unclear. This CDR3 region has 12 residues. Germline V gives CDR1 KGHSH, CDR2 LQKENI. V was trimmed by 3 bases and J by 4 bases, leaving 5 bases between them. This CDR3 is CASSPQADTQYF. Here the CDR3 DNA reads TGTGCCAGCTCACCCCAGGCAGATACGCAGTATTTT. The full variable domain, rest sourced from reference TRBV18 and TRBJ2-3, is NAGVMQNPRHLVRRRGQEARLRCSPMKGHSHVYWYRQLPEEGLKFMVYLQKENIIDESGMPKERFSAEFPKEGPSILRIQQVVRGDSAAYFCASSPQADTQYFGPGTRLTVL.

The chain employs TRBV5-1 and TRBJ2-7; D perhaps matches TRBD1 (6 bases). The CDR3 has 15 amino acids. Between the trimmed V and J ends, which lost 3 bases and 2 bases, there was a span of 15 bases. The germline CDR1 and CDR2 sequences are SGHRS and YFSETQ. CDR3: CASSSGRTDAYEQYF. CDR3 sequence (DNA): TGCGCCAGCAGCTCTGGTCGGACAGACGCCTACGAGCAGTACTTC.

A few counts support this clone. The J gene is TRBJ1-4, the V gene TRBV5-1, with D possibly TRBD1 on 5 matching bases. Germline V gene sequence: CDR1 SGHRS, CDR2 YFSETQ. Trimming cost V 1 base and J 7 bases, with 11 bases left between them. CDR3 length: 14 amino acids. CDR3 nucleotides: TGCGCCAGCAGCTTGCAAGGGGCCAGTGAAAAACTGTTTTTT. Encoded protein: CASSLQGASEKLFF.

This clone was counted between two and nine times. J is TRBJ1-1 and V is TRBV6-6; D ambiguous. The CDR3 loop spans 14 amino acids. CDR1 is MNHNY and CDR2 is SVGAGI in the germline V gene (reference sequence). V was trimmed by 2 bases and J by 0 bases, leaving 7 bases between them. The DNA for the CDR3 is TGTGCCAGCAGTTACCCCCAGATGAACACTGAAGCTTTCTTT. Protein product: CASSYPQMNTEAFF.

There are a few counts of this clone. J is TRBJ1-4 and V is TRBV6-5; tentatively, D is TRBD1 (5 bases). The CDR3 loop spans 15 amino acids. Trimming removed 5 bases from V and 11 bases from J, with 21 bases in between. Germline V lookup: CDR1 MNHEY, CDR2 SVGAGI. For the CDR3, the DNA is TGTGCCAGCAGTCTTCGACCGTTTACGAGGGACAAACTGTTTTTT. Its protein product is CASSLRPFTRDKLFF.

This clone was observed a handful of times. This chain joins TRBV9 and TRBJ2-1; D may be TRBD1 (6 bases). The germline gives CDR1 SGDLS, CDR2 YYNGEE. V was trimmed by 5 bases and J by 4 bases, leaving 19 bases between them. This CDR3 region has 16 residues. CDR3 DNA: TGTGCCAGCAGTGGATTACAGGGAAGGACATACAATGAGCAGTTCTTC. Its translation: CASSGLQGRTYNEQFF.